These 7 T cell receptor beta chains were all obtained from the same sample, sequenced in a study of T cells in Graves' hyperthyroidism and ophthalmopathy. RNA transcripts served as the template for amplifying TCR beta CDR3 regions. During a first-round RT-PCR of the TCR CDR3, the HTBI primer set was used. Each CDR3 protein gets one entry after TCRdb re-called the multiplex PCR reads with MiXCR. The data hold around 270,000 distinct CDR3 sequences, with around 20% observed a single time. Sequenced: blood. The source of these receptors is a man in his fifties or sixties with Graves' ophthalmopathy.

This clonotype has only one observation. The genes are TRBV7-9 and TRBJ2-7; 8 bases agree with TRBD1. The J segment lost 5 bases and the V segment lost 9 bases, leaving 9 bases of the junction unmatched. This CDR3 is built from 13 residues. Germline V gene sequence: CDR1 SEHNR, CDR2 FQNEAQ (reference sequence). In DNA, the CDR3 is TGTGCCAGTACACACAGGGGGGCCGACGAGCAGTACTTC. Protein: CASTHRGADEQYF.

This clonotype turned up a few times. This chain connects TRBV5-1 to TRBJ1-1; D might be TRBD1 (6 bases). Trimming removed 0 bases at V and 1 base at J, with 13 bases between. Per germline, CDR1 SGHRS and CDR2 YFSETQ. This CDR3 is built from 16 residues. CDR3 loop: CASSLARGGGNTEAFF. In nucleotides, the CDR3 is TGCGCCAGCAGCTTGGCCAGGGGCGGGGGGAACACTGAAGCTTTCTTT.

This clonotype has just a few counts. CDR3 sequence reads: CASSPSSDTHNEQFF. CDR3 sequence (DNA): TGTGCCAGCAGCCCATCTAGCGACACTCACAATGAGCAGTTCTTC. The rearrangement uses TRBV9 and TRBJ2-1; a weak D match, TRBD2 (6 bases). The CDR3 loop spans 15 amino acids. Germline-derived CDR1 and CDR2 are SGDLS and YYNGEE. Deletions cut 4 bases from V and 5 bases from J, with 16 bases between. The whole variable domain, filled in from reference TRBV9 and TRBJ2-1, reads DSGVTQTPKHLITATGQRVTLRCSPRSGDLSVYWYQQSLDQGLQFLIQYYNGEERAKGNILERFSAQQFPDLHSELNLSSLELGDSALYFCASSPSSDTHNEQFFGPGTRLTVL.

This clonotype occurred many times. This sequence joins TRBV5-1 and TRBJ2-1; D tentatively reads TRBD1 or TRBD2 (7 bases each). V was pared by 4 bases and J by 6 bases, with 17 bases between. Germline V gene data show CDR1 as SGHRS and CDR2 as YFSETQ. CDR3 length: 15 residues. The CDR3 sequence: CASSPGQGGLNEQFF. In DNA, the CDR3 is TGCGCCAGCAGCCCCGGGCAGGGGGGGCTCAATGAGCAGTTCTTC.

This rearrangement joins TRBV3-1 to TRBJ1-2; D is perhaps TRBD1 (5 bases). Looked up from germline, CDR1 is LGHDT and CDR2 is YNNKEL (reference sequence). V was cut by 3 bases and J by 1 base, with 21 bases left in between. The CDR3 spans 18 residues. The CDR3 reads CASSHYQSPGRNNYGYTF. CDR3 nucleotide sequence: TGTGCCAGCAGCCACTACCAAAGCCCGGGACGGAATAACTATGGCTACACCTTC.

This clonotype was recorded at least ten times. The rearrangement uses TRBV11-3 and TRBJ2-2; 11 nucleotides align to TRBD2. From germline, CDR1 is SGHNT and CDR2 YENEEA. J gave up 5 bases and V 5 bases, and 7 bases lay outside the gene matches. This CDR3 is 16 amino acids long. The CDR3 loop reads CASSPGTSGVTGELFF. In DNA form, the CDR3 reads TGTGCCAGCAGCCCTGGGACTAGCGGAGTAACCGGGGAGCTGTTTTTT.

On this clonotype itself: Mismatch with germline at one junction end may stem from a read error. V gene TRBV7-3 combines with J gene TRBJ2-3, with TRBD2 as a possible D gene (5 bases). CDR3 length equals 13 residues. Germline CDR1 SGHTA, CDR2 FQGTGA. CDR3: CANSGGSTDTQYF. DNA for the CDR3: TGTGCCAACAGCGGAGGAAGCACAGATACGCAGTATTTT.